The 8 T cell receptor beta chains reported below all come from one sample, sequenced in a study of T cell responses to AZD1222 COVID-19 vaccine. Here immunoSEQ multiplex PCR was the method, and the copy in TCRdb shows in-frame clones only, minus some. The sample has roughly 110,000 clones, about 80% seen once; the top ten hold around 9.9%. This specimen consisted of peripheral blood, obtained on day 0 of AZD1222 vaccination. The receptor source for this set is an adult in good health.

This chain joins TRBV28 and TRBJ1-4; D not certain. The germline V and J ends were trimmed by 4 bases and 4 bases, with 7 bases remaining between them. The germline CDR1 and CDR2 sequences are MDHEN and SYDVKM. This CDR3 contains 13 residues. The DNA of the CDR3 is TGTGCCAGCAGTTCACGGTTTAATGAAAAACTGTTTTTT. Its protein product is CASSSRFNEKLFF.

This clone was seen once. The chain recombines TRBV28 with TRBJ1-5, with 7 bases fitting TRBD1. The germline CDR1 and CDR2 sequences are MDHEN and SYDVKM. With V trimmed by 11 bases and J by 0 bases, 10 bases remained unmatched. This CDR3 spans 15 amino acids. The CDR3: CAATGKVYSNQPQHF. CDR3 nucleotide sequence: TGTGCCGCGACAGGGAAAGTTTATAGCAATCAGCCCCAGCATTTT.

The chain recombines TRBV6-4 with TRBJ2-1; 8 bases are shared with TRBD2. Trimming took 6 bases from V and 6 from J; bases not matched to a gene: 4. Per the germline V gene, CDR1 is MRHNA and CDR2 is SNTAGT. The CDR3 length is 13 residues. The DNA for the CDR3 is TGTGCCAGCAGCCGCGGGGGGCTCAATGAGCAGTTCTTC. It translates to CASSRGGLNEQFF.

The rearrangement joins TRBV10-3 to TRBJ2-3; 10 bases agree with TRBD2. V lost 5 bases, J lost 0 bases, and 11 bases stayed unmatched. This CDR3 is built from 18 residues. Germline V gives CDR1 ENHRY, CDR2 SYGVKD. DNA of the CDR3: TGTGCCATCAGTCCACTAGCGGGGTTGGACTCTAGCACAGATACGCAGTATTTT. Protein product: CAISPLAGLDSSTDTQYF.

This clone occurred once. The rearrangement joins TRBV10-3 to TRBJ2-7; D remains unclear. Germline CDR1 is ENHRY and CDR2 is SYGVKD. The CDR3 runs 12 residues. V was cut by 7 bases and J by 4 bases, with 11 bases left in between. CDR3 amino acids: CAITRNDYEQYF. In DNA, the CDR3 is TGTGCCATCACCCGGAATGATTACGAGCAGTACTTC.

The chain uses TRBV4-1 and TRBJ2-1; possible D gene TRBD1, 6 bases. Germline V CDR1 and CDR2: MGHRA, YSYEKL. V lost 2 bases, J lost 5 bases, and 7 bases lay in between. The CDR3 contains 13 residues. The CDR3 bases are TGCGCCAGCAGCCAAACAGGGAACAATGAGCAGTTCTTC. Translation gives CASSQTGNNEQFF.

This clone showed up just once. The CDR3 sequence: CASSRGEGRGYNEQFF. Here the CDR3 DNA reads TGTGCCAGCAGCCGTGGGGAAGGGAGGGGATACAATGAGCAGTTCTTC. V is TRBV11-3 and J is TRBJ2-1; 7 nucleotides align to TRBD2. J gave up 4 bases and V 5 bases, and 11 bases lay outside the gene matches. The CDR3 is 16 amino acids. Per the germline V gene, CDR1 is SGHNT and CDR2 is YENEEA.

This clone has a handful of counts. This chain connects TRBV5-1 to TRBJ1-6; 8 positions match TRBD1. This CDR3 is 14 amino acids long. V trimming: 4 bases; J trimming: 6 bases; junction bases outside the gene matches: 3. Looked up from germline, CDR1 is SGHRS and CDR2 is YFSETQ. CDR3 DNA: TGCGCCAGCAGCCCGACAGGGGTTAATTCACCCCTCCACTTT. Residues: CASSPTGVNSPLHF. The full variable domain, with the rest looked up from reference TRBV5-1 and TRBJ1-6, is KAGVTQTPRYLIKTRGQQVTLSCSPISGHRSVSWYQQTPGQGLQFLFEYFSETQRNKGNFPGRFSGRQFSNSRSEMNVSTLELGDSALYLCASSPTGVNSPLHFGNGTRLTVT.